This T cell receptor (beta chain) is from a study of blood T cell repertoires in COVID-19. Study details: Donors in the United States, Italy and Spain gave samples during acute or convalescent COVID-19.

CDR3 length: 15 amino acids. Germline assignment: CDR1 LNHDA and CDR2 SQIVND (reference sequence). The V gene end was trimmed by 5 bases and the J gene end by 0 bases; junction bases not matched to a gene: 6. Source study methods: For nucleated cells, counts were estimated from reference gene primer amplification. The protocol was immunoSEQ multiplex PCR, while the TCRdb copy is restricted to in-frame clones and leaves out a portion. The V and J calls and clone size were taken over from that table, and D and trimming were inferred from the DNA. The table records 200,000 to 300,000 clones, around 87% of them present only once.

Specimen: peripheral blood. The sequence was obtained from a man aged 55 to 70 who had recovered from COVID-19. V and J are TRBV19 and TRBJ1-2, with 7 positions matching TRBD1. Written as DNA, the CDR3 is TGTGCCAGTAGTCCAGGGGGACGGTCTAACTATGGCTACACCTTC. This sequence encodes CASSPGGRSNYGYTF. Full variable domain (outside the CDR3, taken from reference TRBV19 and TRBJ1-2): DGGITQSPKYLFRKEGQNVTLSCEQNLNHDAMYWYRQDPGQGLRLIYYSQIVNDFQKGDIAEGYSVSREKKESFPLTVTSAQKNPTAFYLCASSPGGRSNYGYTFGSGTRLTVV.